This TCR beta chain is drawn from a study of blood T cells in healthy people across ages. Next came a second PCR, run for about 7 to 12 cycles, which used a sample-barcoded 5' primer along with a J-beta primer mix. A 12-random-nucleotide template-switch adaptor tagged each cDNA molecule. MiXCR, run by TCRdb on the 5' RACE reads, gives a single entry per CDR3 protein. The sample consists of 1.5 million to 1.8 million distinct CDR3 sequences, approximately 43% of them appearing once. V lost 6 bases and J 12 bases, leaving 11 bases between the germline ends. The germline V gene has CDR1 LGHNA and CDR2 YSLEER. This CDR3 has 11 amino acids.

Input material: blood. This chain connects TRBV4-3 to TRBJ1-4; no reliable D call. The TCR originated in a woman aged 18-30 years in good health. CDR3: CASSGGPQLFF. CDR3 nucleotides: TGCGCCAGCAGTGGAGGGCCCCAACTGTTTTTT.